This entry lists 21 T cell receptor beta chains sequenced from one sample in a study of blood T cell repertoires in COVID-19. TCRdb's copy holds only in-frame clones and misses some; the assay was immunoSEQ multiplex PCR. Among about 120,000 clones listed, approximately 88% were seen once. The sample comprised peripheral blood. These receptor sequences come from a man aged 50 or older with acute or convalescent COVID-19.

The J gene is TRBJ1-2, the V gene TRBV18; TRBD1 aligns across 7 bases. Germline V gene lookup returns CDR1 KGHSH and CDR2 LQKENI. The CDR3 is 17 residues long. Germline trimming cut 1 base from V and 4 bases from J; bases unmatched to any gene: 12. The CDR3 loop reads CASSPLPLRDRLYGYTF. The CDR3, as DNA: TGTGCCAGCTCACCACTTCCTCTCCGGGACAGACTCTATGGCTACACCTTC.

The chain carries TRBV9 and TRBJ2-2, with D tentatively TRBD2 (6 bases). The CDR3 is made up of 14 amino acids. Germline V lookup: CDR1 SGDLS, CDR2 YYNGEE. The germline V and J ends were trimmed by 4 bases and 4 bases, with 11 bases remaining between them. The CDR3 DNA sequence: TGTGCCAGCAGCTTTAGCGGCGTCACCGGGGAGCTGTTTTTT. As protein: CASSFSGVTGELFF.

For the CDR3, the DNA is TGTGCCTGGAGAGTTTTACTCAACACCGGGGAGCTGTTTTTT. This sequence encodes CAWRVLLNTGELFF. The genes are TRBV30 and TRBJ2-2, with D hard to call. V lost 3 bases to trimming and J lost 2 bases, with 10 bases between them. Per the germline V gene, CDR1 is GTSNPN and CDR2 is SVGIG (reference sequence). The CDR3 extends over 14 amino acids.

This chain links TRBV12-3 or TRBV12-4 with TRBJ1-1, with TRBD1 matching over 7 bases. The CDR3 length is 11 residues. With 8 bases clipped from V and 11 bases from J, the junction kept 8 bases outside the gene matches. The CDR3 loop is CASVLTGAAFF. The CDR3 region has the DNA TGTGCCAGCGTCCTTACAGGGGCCGCTTTCTTT.

The chain is built from TRBV6-6 and TRBJ1-1; a possible D gene is TRBD1 (6 bases). Germline assignment: CDR1 MNHNY and CDR2 SVGAGI (reference sequence). The CDR3 is 11 amino acids. Trimming pared 5 bases from V and 6 bases from J, leaving 7 bases between. CDR3 nucleotides: TGTGCCAGCAGTCAGGGGCCTGAAGCTTTCTTT. This gives the protein CASSQGPEAFF.

The V call is TRBV27, the J call TRBJ2-1; 8 bases fit TRBD2. Per the germline V gene, CDR1 is MNHEY and CDR2 is SMNVEV (reference sequence). The CDR3 loop spans 16 amino acids. V lost 5 bases to trimming and J lost 0 bases; unmatched junction nucleotides: 6. The CDR3 spells CASSRKRGSSYNEQFF. The CDR3 DNA sequence: TGTGCCAGCAGTAGAAAGCGGGGGAGCTCCTACAATGAGCAGTTCTTC.

The genes are TRBV30 and TRBJ2-7; possible D gene TRBD2, 5 bases. The CDR3 spans 15 residues. CDR1 and CDR2 (germline): GTSNPN, SVGIG (reference sequence). V shed 0 bases and J shed 4 bases, with 16 bases lying between them. CDR3 in amino acids: CAWSVGVGEQYEQYF. CDR3 nucleotide sequence: TGTGCCTGGAGTGTAGGCGTCGGGGAACAGTACGAGCAGTACTTC.

The chain carries TRBV10-2 and TRBJ1-4; the D gene is possibly TRBD1 (6 bases). Germline lookup yields CDR1 WSHSY and CDR2 SAAADI. The CDR3 length is 14 residues. V lost 6 bases and J 2 bases, leaving 10 bases between the germline ends. The CDR3 reads CASRPGHTNEKLFF. CDR3 bases: TGCGCCAGCAGACCGGGACACACTAATGAAAAACTGTTTTTT.

The chain carries TRBV5-1 and TRBJ2-7; 10 nucleotides line up with TRBD1. J lost 2 bases, V lost 3 bases, and 5 bases had no gene match. CDR1 and CDR2 from the germline V gene are SGHRS and YFSETQ. This CDR3 is 15 amino acids long. CDR3 coding DNA: TGCGCCAGCAGCTGGGGGACAGGGGAAACCTACGAGCAGTACTTC. It yields the protein CASSWGTGETYEQYF. The whole variable domain, remainder taken from reference TRBV5-1 and TRBJ2-7, is KAGVTQTPRYLIKTRGQQVTLSCSPISGHRSVSWYQQTPGQGLQFLFEYFSETQRNKGNFPGRFSGRQFSNSRSEMNVSTLELGDSALYLCASSWGTGETYEQYFGPGTRLTVT.

This chain links TRBV2 with TRBJ2-5; D might be TRBD1 (5 bases). This CDR3 is 11 amino acids long. Germline CDR1 and CDR2: SNHLY and FYNNEI. Trimming took 6 bases from V and 3 from J, leaving 5 bases between them. The CDR3 sequence: CASSREETQYF. CDR3 bases: TGTGCCAGCAGCAGGGAAGAGACCCAGTACTTC.

The chain combines TRBV6-1 with TRBJ1-3; 8 positions agree with TRBD1. The V gene end was trimmed by 6 bases and the J gene end by 2 bases; junction bases not matched to a gene: 6. The germline V gene encodes CDR1 MNHNS and CDR2 SASEGT. The CDR3 contains 15 residues. CDR3 DNA sequence: TGTGCCAGCAGAGATGACAGGGGAACTGGAAACACCATATATTTT. Its translation is CASRDDRGTGNTIYF.

This clone was counted only a few times. This chain uses TRBV5-1 with TRBJ2-1; the match to TRBD1 covers 9 bases. CDR1 is SGHRS and CDR2 is YFSETQ in the germline V gene. The CDR3 is made up of 15 amino acids. The J segment lost 9 bases and the V segment lost 0 bases, leaving 7 bases of the junction unmatched. CDR3: CASSLAGDRGAEQFF. In nucleotides, the CDR3 is TGCGCCAGCAGCTTGGCCGGTGACAGGGGGGCTGAGCAGTTCTTC.

The rearrangement links TRBV4-2 to TRBJ1-5; no clear D gene. CDR1 and CDR2 from the germline V gene are LGHNA and YNFKEQ. The V end was cut by 0 bases, the J end by 5 bases, with 11 bases between. The CDR3 loop spans 15 amino acids. CDR3 bases: TGTGCCAGCAGCCAAGAGGGTGCGGACTATCAGCCCCAGCATTTT. It translates to CASSQEGADYQPQHF.

This clone is a singleton in its sample. This sequence joins TRBV14 and TRBJ2-3; weak D call: TRBD2 (6 bases). There are 15 residues in the CDR3. V was trimmed by 4 bases and J by 2 bases, leaving 13 bases between them. Germline V gene data show CDR1 as SGHDN and CDR2 as FVKESK. The CDR3 loop reads CASSPFVADTDTQYF. The CDR3, as DNA: TGTGCCAGCAGCCCATTTGTAGCGGACACAGATACGCAGTATTTT.

The chain carries TRBV5-4 and TRBJ1-1; D gene ambiguous. V was clipped by 6 bases and J by 4 bases, with 16 bases between them. Germline CDR1 reads SGHNT; CDR2 reads YYREEE (reference sequence). This CDR3 spans 14 amino acids. CDR3 region: CASNSLRGGTEAFF. CDR3 bases: TGTGCCAGCAACTCTTTGCGGGGTGGCACTGAAGCTTTCTTT.

The chain employs TRBV11-3 and TRBJ2-1, with 13 bases fitting TRBD2. The CDR3 is 14 residues long. J lost 9 bases, V lost 5 bases, and 4 bases had no gene match. CDR1 is SGHNT and CDR2 is YENEEA in the germline V gene. CDR3 loop: CASSPGLAGVEQFF. The CDR3 DNA is TGTGCCAGCAGCCCCGGACTAGCGGGAGTTGAGCAGTTCTTC.

The chain links TRBV6-4 to TRBJ2-2; maybe TRBD1 (6 bases). The CDR3 has 15 residues. From germline, CDR1 is MRHNA and CDR2 SNTAGT. Trimming took off 0 bases at V and 1 base at J, with 6 bases between the two ends. CDR3 residues: CASSDSGQNTGELFF. In nucleotides, the CDR3 is TGTGCCAGCAGTGACTCGGGACAGAACACCGGGGAGCTGTTTTTT.

This chain links TRBV3-1 (or the pseudogene TRBV3-2) with TRBJ2-7, with unresolved D. The CDR3 covers 14 residues. CDR1 and CDR2 (germline): LGHDT, YNNKEL (reference sequence). V was trimmed by 4 bases and J by 5 bases, leaving 15 bases between them. The CDR3 loop reads CASSRDNPAHEQYF. The DNA of the CDR3 is TGTGCCAGCAGCCGTGACAACCCGGCGCACGAGCAGTACTTC.

The gene calls are TRBV7-9 and TRBJ2-3, with unresolved D. Trimming cost V 0 bases and J 4 bases, with 5 bases left between them. The CDR3 loop spans 13 amino acids. The germline V gene encodes CDR1 SEHNR and CDR2 FQNEAQ (reference sequence). CDR3 in DNA: TGTGCCAGCAGCTTAGCCGGAGCAGATACGCAGTATTTT. It specifies CASSLAGADTQYF.

The DNA for the CDR3 is TGTGCCAGCAGTGAGGGGCCAGGATACGAAGCTTTCTTT. Translation: CASSEGPGYEAFF. The chain couples TRBV2 to TRBJ1-1, with D perhaps matching TRBD1 (5 bases). The CDR3 loop spans 13 amino acids. Trimming took 3 bases from V and 8 from J, leaving 13 bases between them. CDR1 SNHLY and CDR2 FYNNEI come from the germline V gene.

The chain uses TRBV2 and TRBJ1-2, with 7 bases lining up with TRBD1. CDR1 is SNHLY, CDR2 FYNNEI, per germline. V was clipped by 6 bases and J by 7 bases; unmatched bases: 14. CDR3 length equals 15 residues. CDR3 sequence: CASSWGTTGSRGYTF. CDR3 bases: TGTGCCAGCAGCTGGGGGACGACAGGGTCTCGTGGCTACACCTTC.